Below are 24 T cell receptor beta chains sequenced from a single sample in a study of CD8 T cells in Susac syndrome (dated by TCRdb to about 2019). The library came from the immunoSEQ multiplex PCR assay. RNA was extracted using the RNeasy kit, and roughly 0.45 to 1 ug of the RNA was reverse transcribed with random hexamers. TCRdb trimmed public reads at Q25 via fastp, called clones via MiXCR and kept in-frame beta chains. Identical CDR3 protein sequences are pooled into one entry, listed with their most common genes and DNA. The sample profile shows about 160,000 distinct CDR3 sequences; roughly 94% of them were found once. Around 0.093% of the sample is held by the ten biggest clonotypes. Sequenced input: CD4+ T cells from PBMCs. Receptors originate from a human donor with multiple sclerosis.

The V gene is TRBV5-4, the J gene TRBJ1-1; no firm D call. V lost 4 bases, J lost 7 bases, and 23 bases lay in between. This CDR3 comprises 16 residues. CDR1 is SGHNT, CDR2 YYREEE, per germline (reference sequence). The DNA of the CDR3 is TGTGCCAGCAGCCTAGGGTTTTCTATGGGCGCAAATGAAGCTTTCTTT. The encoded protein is CASSLGFSMGANEAFF.

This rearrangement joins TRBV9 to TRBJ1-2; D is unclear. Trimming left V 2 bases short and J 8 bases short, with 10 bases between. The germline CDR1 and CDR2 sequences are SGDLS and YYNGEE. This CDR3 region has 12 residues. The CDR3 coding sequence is TGTGCCAGCAGCGTTTTGAATGGAGGCTACACCTTC. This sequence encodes CASSVLNGGYTF.

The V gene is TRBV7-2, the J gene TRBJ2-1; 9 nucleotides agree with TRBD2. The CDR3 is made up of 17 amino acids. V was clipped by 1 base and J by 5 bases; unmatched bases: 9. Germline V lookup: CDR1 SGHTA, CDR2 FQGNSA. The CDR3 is CASSLGLGSGRHNEQFF. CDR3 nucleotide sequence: TGTGCCAGCAGCTTAGGGTTAGGTAGCGGGAGACACAATGAGCAGTTCTTC.

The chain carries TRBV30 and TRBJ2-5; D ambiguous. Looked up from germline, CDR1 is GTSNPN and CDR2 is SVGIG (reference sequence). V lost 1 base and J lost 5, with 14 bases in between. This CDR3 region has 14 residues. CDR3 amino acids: CAWSDLGSRETQYF. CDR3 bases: TGTGCCTGGAGTGATTTGGGGTCCCGGGAGACCCAGTACTTC.

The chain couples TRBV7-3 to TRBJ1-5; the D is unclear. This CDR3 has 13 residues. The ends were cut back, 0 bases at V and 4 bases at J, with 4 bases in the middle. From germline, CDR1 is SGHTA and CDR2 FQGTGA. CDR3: CASSLTPNQPQHF. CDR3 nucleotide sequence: TGTGCCAGCAGCTTAACCCCTAATCAGCCCCAGCATTTT.

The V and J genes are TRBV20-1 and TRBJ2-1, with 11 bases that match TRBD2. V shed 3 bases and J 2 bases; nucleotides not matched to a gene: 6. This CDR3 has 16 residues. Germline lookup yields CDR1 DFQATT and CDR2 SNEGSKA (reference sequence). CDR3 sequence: CSARAALAGAYNEQFF. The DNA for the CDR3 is TGCAGTGCTAGGGCTGCACTAGCGGGAGCCTACAATGAGCAGTTCTTC.

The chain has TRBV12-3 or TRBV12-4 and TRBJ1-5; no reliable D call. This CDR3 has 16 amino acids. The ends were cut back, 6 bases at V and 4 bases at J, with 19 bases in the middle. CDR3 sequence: CASSRSAGMGNQPQHF. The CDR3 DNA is TGTGCCAGCAGCCGCAGTGCTGGGATGGGGAATCAGCCCCAGCATTTT.

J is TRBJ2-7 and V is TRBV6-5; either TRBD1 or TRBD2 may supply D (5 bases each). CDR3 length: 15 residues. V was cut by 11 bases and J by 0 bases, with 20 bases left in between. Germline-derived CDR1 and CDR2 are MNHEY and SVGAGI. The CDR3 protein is CASRLGPGTSYEQYF. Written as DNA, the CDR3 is TGTGCCTCCCGTCTTGGACCAGGGACCTCCTACGAGCAGTACTTC.

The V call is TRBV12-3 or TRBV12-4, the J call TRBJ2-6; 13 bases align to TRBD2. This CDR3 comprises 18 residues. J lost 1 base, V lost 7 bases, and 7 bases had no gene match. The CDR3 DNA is TGTGCCAGCAACCCCACTAGCGGGAGGGCGTCTGGGGCCAACGTCCTGACTTTC. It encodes CASNPTSGRASGANVLTF.

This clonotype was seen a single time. This CDR3 reads CASSLISQPQHF. The CDR3 DNA follows: TGTGCCAGCAGTTTAATAAGCCAGCCCCAGCATTTT. The chain couples TRBV12-3 or TRBV12-4 to TRBJ1-5; the D is unclear. With 2 bases removed from V and 7 bases from J, the gap between germline ends came to 6 bases. The CDR3 covers 12 residues.

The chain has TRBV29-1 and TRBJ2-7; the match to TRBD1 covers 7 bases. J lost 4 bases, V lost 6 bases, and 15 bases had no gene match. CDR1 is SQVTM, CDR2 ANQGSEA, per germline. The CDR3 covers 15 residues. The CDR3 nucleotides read TGCAGCGTAACCAGACAGGGACATGGAATGTACGAGCAGTACTTC. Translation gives CSVTRQGHGMYEQYF.

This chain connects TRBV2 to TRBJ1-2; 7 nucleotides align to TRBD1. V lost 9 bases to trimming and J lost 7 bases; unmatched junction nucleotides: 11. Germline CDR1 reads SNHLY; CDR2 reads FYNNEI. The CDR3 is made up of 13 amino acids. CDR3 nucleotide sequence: TGTGCCAGAGCTTCACAGGGGCGGGTTGGCTACACCTTC. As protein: CARASQGRVGYTF. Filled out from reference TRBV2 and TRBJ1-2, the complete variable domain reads EPEVTQTPSHQVTQMGQEVILRCVPISNHLYFYWYRQILGQKVEFLVSFYNNEISEKSEIFDDQFSVERPDGSNFTLKIRSTKLEDSAMYFCARASQGRVGYTFGSGTRLTVV.

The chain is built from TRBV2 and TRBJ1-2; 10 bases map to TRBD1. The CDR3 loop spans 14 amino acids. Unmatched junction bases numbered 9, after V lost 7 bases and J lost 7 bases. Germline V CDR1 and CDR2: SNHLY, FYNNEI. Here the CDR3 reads CASKRQGAFAGYTF. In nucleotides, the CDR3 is TGTGCCAGCAAACGACAGGGGGCTTTTGCTGGCTACACCTTC. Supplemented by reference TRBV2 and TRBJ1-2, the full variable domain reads EPEVTQTPSHQVTQMGQEVILRCVPISNHLYFYWYRQILGQKVEFLVSFYNNEISEKSEIFDDQFSVERPDGSNFTLKIRSTKLEDSAMYFCASKRQGAFAGYTFGSGTRLTVV.

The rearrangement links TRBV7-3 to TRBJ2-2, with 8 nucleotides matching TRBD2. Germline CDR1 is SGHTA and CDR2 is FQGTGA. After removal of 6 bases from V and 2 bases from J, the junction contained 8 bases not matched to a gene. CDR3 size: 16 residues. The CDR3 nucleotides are TGTGCCAGCAGGTCGGCTAGCGGGTCAAACACCGGGGAGCTGTTTTTT. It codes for CASRSASGSNTGELFF. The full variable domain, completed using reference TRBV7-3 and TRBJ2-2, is GAGVSQTPSNKVTEKGKYVELRCDPISGHTALYWYRQSLGQGPEFLIYFQGTGAADDSGLPNDRFFAVRPEGSVSTLKIQRTERGDSAVYLCASRSASGSNTGELFFGEGSRLTVL.

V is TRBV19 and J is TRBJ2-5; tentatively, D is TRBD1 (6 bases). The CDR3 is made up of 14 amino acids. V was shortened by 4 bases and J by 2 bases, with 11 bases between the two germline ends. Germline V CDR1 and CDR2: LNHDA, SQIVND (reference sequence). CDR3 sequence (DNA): TGTGCCAGTAGTAGGGGACAACAACAAGAGACCCAGTACTTC. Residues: CASSRGQQQETQYF.

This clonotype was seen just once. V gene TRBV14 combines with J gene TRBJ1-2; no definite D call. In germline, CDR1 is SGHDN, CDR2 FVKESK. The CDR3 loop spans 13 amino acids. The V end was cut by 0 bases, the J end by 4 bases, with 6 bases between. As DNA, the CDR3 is TGTGCCAGCAGCCAAGATAGAAGCTATGGCTACACCTTC. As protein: CASSQDRSYGYTF.

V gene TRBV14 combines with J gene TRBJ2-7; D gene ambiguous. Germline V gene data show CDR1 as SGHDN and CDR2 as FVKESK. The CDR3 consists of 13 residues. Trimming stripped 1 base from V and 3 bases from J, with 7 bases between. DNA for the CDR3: TGTGCCAGCAGCCAAGGCCTTTTCTACGAGCAGTACTTC. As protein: CASSQGLFYEQYF.

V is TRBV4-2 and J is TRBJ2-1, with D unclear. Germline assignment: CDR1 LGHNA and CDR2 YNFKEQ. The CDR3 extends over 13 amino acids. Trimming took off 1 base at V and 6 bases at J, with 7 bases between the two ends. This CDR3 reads CASSQAPSNEQFF. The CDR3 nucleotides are TGTGCCAGCAGCCAAGCCCCTTCCAATGAGCAGTTCTTC.

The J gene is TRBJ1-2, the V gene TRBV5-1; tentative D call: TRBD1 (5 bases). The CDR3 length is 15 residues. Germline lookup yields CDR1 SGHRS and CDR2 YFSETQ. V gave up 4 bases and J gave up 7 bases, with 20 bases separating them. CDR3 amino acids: CASSPGGLRSSGYTF. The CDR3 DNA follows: TGCGCCAGCAGCCCGGGGGGACTGAGGAGCAGTGGCTACACCTTC.

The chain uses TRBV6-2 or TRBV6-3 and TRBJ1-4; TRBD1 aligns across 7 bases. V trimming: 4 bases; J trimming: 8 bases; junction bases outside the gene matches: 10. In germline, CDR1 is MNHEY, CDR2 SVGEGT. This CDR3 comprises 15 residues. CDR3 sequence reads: CASSSPPTGREKLFF. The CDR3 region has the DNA TGTGCCAGCAGTTCCCCGCCGACAGGGAGAGAAAAACTGTTTTTT.

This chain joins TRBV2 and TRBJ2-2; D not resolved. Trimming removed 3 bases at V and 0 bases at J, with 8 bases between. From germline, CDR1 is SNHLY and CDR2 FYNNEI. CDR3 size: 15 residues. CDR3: CASSEVGANTGELFF. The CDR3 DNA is TGTGCCAGCAGTGAGGTCGGAGCGAACACCGGGGAGCTGTTTTTT.

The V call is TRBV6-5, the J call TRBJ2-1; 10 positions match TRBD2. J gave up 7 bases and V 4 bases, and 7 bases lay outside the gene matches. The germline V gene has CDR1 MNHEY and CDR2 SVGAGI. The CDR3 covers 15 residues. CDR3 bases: TGTGCCAGCAGTTGGGGACTAGCGACCAAGAATGAGCAGTTCTTC. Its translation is CASSWGLATKNEQFF.

The CDR3 nucleotides are TGCAGCGTTGGGGTGCGGGCTTCCTCCTACAATGAGCAGTTCTTC. Its protein is CSVGVRASSYNEQFF. The chain joins TRBV29-1 to TRBJ2-1, with D possibly matching TRBD2 (5 bases). V was shortened by 4 bases and J by 0 bases, with 13 bases between the two germline ends. Germline assignment: CDR1 SQVTM and CDR2 ANQGSEA. CDR3 size: 15 residues.

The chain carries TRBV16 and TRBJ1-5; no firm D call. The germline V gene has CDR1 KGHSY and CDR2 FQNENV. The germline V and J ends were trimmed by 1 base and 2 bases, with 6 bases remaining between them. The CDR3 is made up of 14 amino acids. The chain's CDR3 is CASSQFQGNQPQHF. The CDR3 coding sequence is TGTGCCAGCAGCCAATTCCAGGGCAATCAGCCCCAGCATTTT.